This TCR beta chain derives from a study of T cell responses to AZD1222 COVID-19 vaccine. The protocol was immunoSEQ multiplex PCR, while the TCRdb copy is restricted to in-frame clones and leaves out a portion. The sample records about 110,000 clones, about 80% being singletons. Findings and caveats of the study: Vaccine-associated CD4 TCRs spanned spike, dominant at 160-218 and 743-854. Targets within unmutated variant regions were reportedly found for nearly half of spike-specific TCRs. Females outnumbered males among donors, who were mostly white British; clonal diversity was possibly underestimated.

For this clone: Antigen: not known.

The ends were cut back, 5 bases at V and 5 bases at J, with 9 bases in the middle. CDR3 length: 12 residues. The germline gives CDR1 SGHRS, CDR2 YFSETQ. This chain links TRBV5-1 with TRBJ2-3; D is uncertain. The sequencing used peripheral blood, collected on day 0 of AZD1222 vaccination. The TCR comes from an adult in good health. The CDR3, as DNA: TGCGCCAGCAGTTCTCACCAAGATACGCAGTATTTT. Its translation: CASSSHQDTQYF.